The T cell receptor beta chain described here comes from a study of Graves' ophthalmopathy and Graves' hyperthyroidism. Trimming took 8 bases from V and 0 from J, leaving 13 bases between them. There are 14 residues in the CDR3. Study-wide points: Ophthalmopathy and stable hyperthyroidism were discriminated by a 13-signature model, with 87.88% sensitivity and approximately 77% specificity.

For repertoire sequencing, the TCR beta CDR3 regions were amplified from RNA transcripts. RT-PCR in the first round used HTBI primers; a second-round multiplex PCR followed. TCRdb reprocessed the multiplex PCR reads with MiXCR, giving one entry per CDR3 protein. The sample yields hundreds of thousands of distinct CDR3 sequences, over 20% seen once. This clonotype occurred many times. Antigen unknown. V gene TRBV12-3 or TRBV12-4 combines with J gene TRBJ2-5, with D possibly TRBD2 on 6 matching bases. The sample taken for sequencing was peripheral blood. The receptor comes from a woman younger than 35 with stable Graves' hyperthyroidism. CDR3 in amino acids: CASGRTSYQETQYF. CDR3 bases: TGTGCCAGCGGGAGGACTTCGTACCAAGAGACCCAGTACTTC.